This T cell receptor beta chain emerged from a study of OX40 agonist ivuxolimab in advanced cancers. Some background on the complete study: Ivuxolimab was a fully human IgG2 agonistic monoclonal antibody targeting the costimulatory receptor OX40 (CD134). The paper reports the monotherapy dose-escalation portion (N = 52 patients) of the phase I ivuxolimab trial. Three dose-escalation patients achieved partial responses, one with hepatocellular carcinoma and two with cutaneous melanoma. The point of sequencing TCRbeta in the periphery was to test whether ivuxolimab changed TCR sequence diversity and drove clonal T-cell expansion. The dose-escalation cohort was approximately 83% male with a mean age of approximately 60 years, ranging from about 20 to 85. Prior anti-PD-1, anti-PD-L1 or anti-CTLA-4 therapy was permitted, and checkpoint inhibitors had been received by roughly 42% of dose-escalation patients. Intravenous ivuxolimab was administered to patients every 2 weeks at six dose levels: 0.01, 0.1, 0.3, 1.5, 3 and 10 mg/kg. Of the approximately 50 patients in dose escalation, 19 had hepatocellular carcinoma, about 15 had melanoma, 9 had renal cell carcinoma and 9 had head and neck cancer.

Comment on this clone: The target of this receptor is not known. Base qualities are not at hand, and no much larger clone is one base apart.

Genomic DNA was extracted from sorted cells for sequencing of the TCRbeta CDR3 region. TCRbeta CDR3 regions were sequenced using the immunoSEQ Assay. Imported from immuneACCESS, the table was reduced by TCRdb to in-frame sequences with V and J called. These copies leave out some clones; in studies compared against another copy, an unresolved V gene accounts for under half, and the cause of the remainder is not known. This sample has tens of thousands of clones in its table, and approximately 91% of those were observed once. 3.5% to 4% of the sample rests with the top ten. Patients with autoimmune disease history or receiving systemic immunosuppression were excluded from the trial. Peripheral blood for TCR sequencing was collected from all dose cohorts at baseline, on cycle 4 day 1, and on cycle 7 day 1. Samples came from an open-label, multicenter, first-in-human phase I dose-escalation trial of ivuxolimab. Adults with locally advanced or metastatic melanoma, renal cell carcinoma, hepatocellular carcinoma or head and neck squamous cell carcinoma were enrolled in the trial. Before TCR sequencing, CD4+ T cells and CD8+ T cells were sorted from peripheral blood as separate populations.

Results and caveats for the whole study, not just this receptor: The antigen specificity of the clonally expanded peripheral T cells was not determined. Low levels of normalized T-cell clonal expansion were also seen in some patients who did not respond. In the 0.1-3.0 mg/kg groups, partial responders were among the patients with the lowest normalized peripheral clonal expansion, particularly in CD8+ T cells. At doses of 0.1 to 3.0 mg/kg, clonal expansion of both CD4+ and CD8+ T cells in blood was seen between baseline and week 6. After ivuxolimab, CD8+ T cells had more expanded clones than CD4+ T cells on average.

Looking up the germline V gene (reference sequence) yields CDR1 LNHDA and CDR2 SQIVND. The cysteine opens and the phenylalanine closes a CDR3 of 13 amino acids. Only CDR3 DNA remains: 39 bases, in frame from the first base. The trim is 8 bases for V and 4 bases for J, with a gap of 14 bases between the germline ends. The rearrangement combines TRBV19 with TRBJ1-1, with an unclear D gene assignment. Sequencing used CD4+ or CD8+ T cells sorted from blood, obtained in a trial of the OX40 agonist ivuxolimab. The sequence came from an adult with an advanced solid tumor such as melanoma, head and neck, liver or kidney cancer. The CDR3 has the sequence CASYLRDGTEAFF. The bases are TGTGCCAGTTACCTTCGTGACGGCACTGAAGCTTTCTTT.